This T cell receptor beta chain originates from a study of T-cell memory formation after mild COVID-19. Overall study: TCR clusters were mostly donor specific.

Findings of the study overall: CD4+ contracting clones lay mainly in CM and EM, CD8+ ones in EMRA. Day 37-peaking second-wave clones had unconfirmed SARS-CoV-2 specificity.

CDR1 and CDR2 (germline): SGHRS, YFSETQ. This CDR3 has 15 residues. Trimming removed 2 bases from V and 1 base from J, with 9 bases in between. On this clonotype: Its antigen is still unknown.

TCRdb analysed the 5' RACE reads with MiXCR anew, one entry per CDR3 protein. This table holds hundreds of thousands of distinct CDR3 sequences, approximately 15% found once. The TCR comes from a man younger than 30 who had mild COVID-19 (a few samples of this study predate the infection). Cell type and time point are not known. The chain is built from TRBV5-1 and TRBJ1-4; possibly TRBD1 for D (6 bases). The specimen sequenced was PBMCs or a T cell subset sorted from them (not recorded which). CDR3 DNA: TGCGCCAGCAGCTTAGGACAGATAACTAATGAAAAACTGTTTTTT. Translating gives CASSLGQITNEKLFF.